This T cell receptor (beta chain) emerged from a study of T cell responses to AZD1222 COVID-19 vaccine. Study observations and caveats: CD4 TCRs covered the whole spike, strongest at regions 160-218 and 743-854.

The germline V and J ends were trimmed by 0 bases and 4 bases, with 0 bases remaining between them. The length of the CDR3 is 11 residues. Germline values: CDR1 MRHNA, CDR2 SNTAGT. With regard to this clone: Its target is not known.

The table came from immunoSEQ multiplex PCR; TCRdb's copy has only in-frame clones and leaves some out. Of fewer than 200,000 clones in the sample, 90% to 95% are singletons; the top ten hold roughly 1.7%. This material consisted of peripheral blood, taken 28 days after the second AZD1222 dose. This clonotype was obtained from an adult who received the AZD1222 COVID-19 vaccine. V gene TRBV6-4 combines with J gene TRBJ2-5; D is unclear. The CDR3 bases are TGTGCCAGCAGTGACTCAGAGACCCAGTACTTC. It codes for CASSDSETQYF.